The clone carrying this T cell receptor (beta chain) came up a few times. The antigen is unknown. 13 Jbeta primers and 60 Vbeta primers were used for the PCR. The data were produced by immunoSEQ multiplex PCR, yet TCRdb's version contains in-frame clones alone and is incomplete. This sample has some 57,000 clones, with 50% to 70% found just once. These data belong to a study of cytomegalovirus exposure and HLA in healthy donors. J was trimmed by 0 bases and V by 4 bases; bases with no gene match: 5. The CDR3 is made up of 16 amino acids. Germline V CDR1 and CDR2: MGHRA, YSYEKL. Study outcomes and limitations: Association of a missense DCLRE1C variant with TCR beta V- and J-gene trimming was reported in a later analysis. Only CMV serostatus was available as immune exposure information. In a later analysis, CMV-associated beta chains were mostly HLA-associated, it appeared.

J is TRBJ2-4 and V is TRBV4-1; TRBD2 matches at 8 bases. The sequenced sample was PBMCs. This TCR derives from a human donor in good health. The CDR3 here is CASSPSSGLAKNIQYF. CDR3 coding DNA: TGCGCCAGCAGCCCGTCTAGCGGGTTAGCCAAAAACATTCAGTACTTC.